The text below deals with one T cell receptor beta chain. Its antigen is currently unknown. Trimming cost V 7 bases and J 4 bases, with 10 bases left between them. The CDR3 sequence is 12 residues long. Germline-derived CDR1 and CDR2 are SNHLY and FYNNEI. Sequencing used immunoSEQ multiplex PCR; TCRdb keeps in-frame clones, though not all of them. The repertoire holds 86,000 or so clones, approximately 84% seen once, with more than 2.5% in the top ten. The sample is drawn from a study of T cells in localized non-small cell lung cancer. Study results and limitations: For the top 100 tumor clones, a median around 61 also appeared in adjacent lung. Sequencing was limited to one tumor region, leaving the possibility of heterogeneity open. Uninvolved neighboring lung showed the greatest T cell clonality, exceeding tumor.

This clonotype was obtained from a man between 40 and 75 years old with stage I lung adenocarcinoma. The specimen was peripheral blood, collected before any cancer treatment. The J gene is TRBJ2-5, the V gene TRBV2; D is possibly TRBD1 (5 bases). CDR3 in DNA: TGTGCCAGCACCCAGGGTCGAGAGACCCAGTACTTC. Translating it yields CASTQGRETQYF.